Following are 29 T cell receptor beta chains from one sample sequenced in a study of CD8 T cells in Susac syndrome. Random hexamers were used to reverse transcribe an amount of about 0.45 to 1 ug RNA. TCRdb itself ran the immunoSEQ multiplex PCR reads through MiXCR, one entry per CDR3 protein. The sample contains roughly 120,000 distinct CDR3 sequences, approximately 93% of which appear only once. Material for sequencing was CD8+ T cells from PBMCs. Receptors originate from a human donor with multiple sclerosis.

The V and J genes are TRBV13 and TRBJ2-3; D not certain. V was shortened by 1 base and J by 5 bases, with 7 bases between the two germline ends. CDR1 and CDR2 (germline): PRHDT, FYEKMQ (reference sequence). The CDR3 contains 13 residues. CDR3 in amino acids: CASSLVGQDTQYF. The CDR3, as DNA: TGTGCCAGCAGCTTAGTAGGGCAAGATACGCAGTATTTT.

V is TRBV5-1 and J is TRBJ2-3, with 10 bases that match TRBD2. In germline, CDR1 is SGHRS, CDR2 YFSETQ. This CDR3 has 16 residues. V was pared by 3 bases and J by 2 bases, with 6 bases of the junction left unmatched. This chain's CDR3 is CASSSEAGGITDTQYF. The DNA for the CDR3 is TGCGCCAGCAGCTCTGAAGCGGGGGGGATCACAGATACGCAGTATTTT.

This chain connects TRBV5-6 to TRBJ1-1; TRBD1 matches 8 bases. This CDR3 is built from 13 residues. CDR1 SGHDT and CDR2 YYEEEE come from the germline V gene. Germline trimming cut 4 bases from V and 4 bases from J; bases unmatched to any gene: 3. The CDR3 is CASSIGQGTEAFF. As DNA, the CDR3 is TGTGCCAGCAGCATCGGACAGGGCACTGAAGCTTTCTTT. Combining the CDR3 with reference TRBV5-6 and TRBJ1-1 gives the whole variable domain DAGVTQSPTHLIKTRGQQVTLRCSPKSGHDTVSWYQQALGQGPQFIFQYYEEEERQRGNFPDRFSGHQFPNYSSELNVNALLLGDSALYLCASSIGQGTEAFFGQGTRLTVV.

This clonotype came up a few times. V is TRBV5-1 and J is TRBJ2-7; D assignment may be TRBD1 or TRBD2 (5 bases each). V gave up 4 bases and J gave up 2 bases, with 13 bases separating them. The germline CDR1 and CDR2 sequences are SGHRS and YFSETQ. CDR3 length: 14 amino acids. CDR3 loop: CASSTSRDAYEQYF. DNA of the CDR3: TGCGCCAGCAGCACCTCCAGGGACGCCTACGAGCAGTACTTC.

The chain recombines TRBV21-1 with TRBJ2-1. TRBV21-1 is designated a pseudogene. The CDR3 has 12 amino acids. This CDR3 reads CASSKVGNEQFF. CDR3 nucleotides: TGTGCCAGCAGCAAAGTAGGGAATGAGCAGTTCTTC.

This chain links TRBV2 with TRBJ2-1; 13 bases are a match to TRBD2. The J segment lost 7 bases and the V segment lost 5 bases, leaving 8 bases of the junction unmatched. Germline CDR1 reads SNHLY; CDR2 reads FYNNEI. The CDR3 spans 16 residues. CDR3 coding DNA: TGTGCCAGCAGTACCTCCAGGACTAGCGGGAGTAATGAGCAGTTCTTC. Amino acids: CASSTSRTSGSNEQFF.

The rearrangement links TRBV9 to TRBJ2-2, with D perhaps TRBD2 (5 bases). Germline CDR1 and CDR2: SGDLS and YYNGEE. Deletions cut 0 bases from V and 0 bases from J, with 18 bases between. CDR3 length equals 19 residues. Written as DNA, the CDR3 is TGTGCCAGCAGCGTAGCTTCTGAGGTGTGGAGGTCGAACACCGGGGAGCTGTTTTTT. Translated: CASSVASEVWRSNTGELFF.

J is TRBJ2-2 and V is TRBV29-1, with TRBD1 identical over 8 bases. The V gene end was trimmed by 6 bases and the J gene end by 5 bases; junction bases not matched to a gene: 8. In germline, CDR1 is SQVTM, CDR2 ANQGSEA. The CDR3 consists of 14 residues. CDR3 loop: CSVKNRGWTGELFF. The CDR3 nucleotides are TGCAGCGTCAAGAACAGGGGGTGGACCGGGGAGCTGTTTTTT.

This chain connects TRBV5-1 to TRBJ2-5, with 8 positions matching TRBD2. Germline trimming cut 7 bases from V and 4 bases from J; bases unmatched to any gene: 12. CDR1 SGHRS and CDR2 YFSETQ come from the germline V gene. This CDR3 comprises 15 residues. Here the CDR3 DNA reads TGCGCCAGCCGCGGAGCCGGGGGGGCTCTAGAGACCCAGTACTTC. It encodes CASRGAGGALETQYF.

J is TRBJ1-1 and V is TRBV24-1, with a weak D call TRBD1 (5 bases). This CDR3 comprises 13 residues. The V gene lost 3 bases and the J gene lost 10 bases, with 14 bases spanning the gap. CDR1 and CDR2 from the germline V gene are KGHDR and SFDVKD. In DNA, the CDR3 is TGTGCCACCAGTGATCCCACGGGACGGGGAGCTTTCTTT. The encoded protein is CATSDPTGRGAFF.

The chain couples TRBV5-1 to TRBJ1-1; TRBD1 matches at 8 bases. The CDR3 is 16 residues long. V shed 1 base, J shed 3 bases, and the junction held 8 bases outside the gene matches. The V gene's germline CDR1 is SGHRS and CDR2 YFSETQ. The CDR3 spells CASSLKDRVGYTEAFF. As DNA, the CDR3 is TGCGCCAGCAGCTTGAAGGACAGGGTGGGGTACACTGAAGCTTTCTTT.

This chain joins TRBV27 and TRBJ1-4; D is ambiguous. Germline CDR1 is MNHEY and CDR2 is SMNVEV (reference sequence). This CDR3 has 16 amino acids. Trimming shortened V by 3 bases and J by 5 bases, and 16 bases separated the two germline ends. CDR3 nucleotide sequence: TGTGCCAGCAGTTTGGTGTTCTCCAGAAACAATGAAAAACTGTTTTTT. This translates into CASSLVFSRNNEKLFF.

The chain links TRBV6-2 or TRBV6-3 to TRBJ2-5; TRBD2 is a possible D gene (6 bases). CDR3 length equals 13 residues. CDR1 and CDR2 (germline): MNHEY, SVGEGT. Between the trimmed V and J ends, which lost 6 bases and 5 bases, there was a span of 13 bases. The CDR3 nucleotides read TGTGCCAGCAGACGTACGGGGGTGGAGACCCAGTACTTC. The encoded protein is CASRRTGVETQYF.

The chain is built from TRBV27 and TRBJ2-1; D not resolved. Germline CDR1 reads MNHEY; CDR2 reads SMNVEV (reference sequence). The V end lost 5 bases, the J end lost 4 bases, and 6 bases lay between the germline ends. CDR3 length equals 12 residues. CDR3 residues: CASSPQYNEQFF. In DNA, the CDR3 is TGTGCCAGCAGTCCACAATACAATGAGCAGTTCTTC.

J is TRBJ2-7 and V is TRBV5-5; 7 bases match TRBD1. The CDR3 extends over 14 amino acids. Germline CDR1 and CDR2: SGHKS and YYEKEE (reference sequence). The ends lost 1 base at V and 3 bases at J; junction bases unmatched: 4. CDR3 residues: CASSLRDRLYEQYV. The CDR3 nucleotides are TGTGCCAGCAGCTTGAGGGACAGACTCTACGAGCAGTACGTC.

The J gene is TRBJ1-5, the V gene TRBV7-2, with TRBD1 matching 11 bases. The CDR3 is 18 amino acids. J was trimmed by 1 base and V by 5 bases; bases with no gene match: 10. Germline V gene sequence: CDR1 SGHTA, CDR2 FQGNSA. The CDR3 is CASSPRDRGARSNQPQHF. CDR3 coding DNA: TGTGCCAGCAGCCCGAGGGACAGGGGGGCGAGGAGCAATCAGCCCCAGCATTTT.

The rearrangement links TRBV18 to TRBJ2-7, with a weak D call TRBD1 (6 bases). The germline CDR1 and CDR2 sequences are KGHSH and LQKENI. This CDR3 contains 17 residues. V lost 4 bases to trimming and J lost 3 bases, with 22 bases between them. The CDR3 here is CASSREIMNAGDYEQYF. DNA of the CDR3: TGTGCCAGCTCACGCGAAATAATGAACGCAGGGGACTACGAGCAGTACTTC.

J is TRBJ2-7 and V is TRBV29-1; the D gene is possibly TRBD1 (5 bases). V shed 2 bases and J shed 2 bases, with 7 bases lying between them. CDR3 size: 12 residues. In germline, CDR1 is SQVTM, CDR2 ANQGSEA. Written as DNA, the CDR3 is TGCAGCGTTGAATCCAGGGCCTACGAGCAGTACTTC. Protein product: CSVESRAYEQYF.

In its sample, this clonotype was seen a few times. V gene TRBV4-2 combines with J gene TRBJ2-5; 8 nucleotides line up with TRBD2. Trimming cost V 1 base and J 4 bases; bases outside gene matches: 5. CDR3 size: 15 residues. Germline V CDR1 and CDR2: LGHNA, YNFKEQ. The CDR3 here is CASSQGAGGRETQYF. The CDR3 DNA reads as TGTGCCAGCAGCCAAGGTGCGGGGGGCCGAGAGACCCAGTACTTC.

Only one count was recorded for this clonotype. This rearrangement joins TRBV18 to TRBJ2-7; TRBD1 matches at 8 bases. The ends lost 0 bases at V and 0 bases at J; junction bases unmatched: 1. The germline CDR1 and CDR2 sequences are KGHSH and LQKENI. This CDR3 contains 15 residues. CDR3 in amino acids: CASSPPTGGSYEQYF. CDR3 nucleotides: TGTGCCAGCTCACCACCCACAGGGGGCTCCTACGAGCAGTACTTC.

This clonotype was counted a few times. The V and J genes are TRBV5-6 and TRBJ2-5; 10 bases are shared with TRBD1. The V gene's germline CDR1 is SGHDT and CDR2 YYEEEE. Germline trimming cut 0 bases from V and 2 bases from J; bases unmatched to any gene: 1. CDR3 length equals 15 residues. CDR3 DNA: TGTGCCAGCAGCTTGGGACAGGGGGCGCAAGAGACCCAGTACTTC. Translation gives CASSLGQGAQETQYF.

The rearrangement joins TRBV3-1 to TRBJ2-7; 9 bases match TRBD1. This CDR3 has 17 amino acids. The J segment lost 4 bases and the V segment lost 1 base, leaving 11 bases of the junction unmatched. CDR1 is LGHDT and CDR2 is YNNKEL in the germline V gene (reference sequence). CDR3 region: CASSQGMSGTGWYEQYF. The CDR3 DNA reads as TGTGCCAGCAGCCAAGGCATGAGCGGGACAGGGTGGTACGAGCAGTACTTC.

The chain joins TRBV4-1 to TRBJ1-1; D gene ambiguous. The germline V gene encodes CDR1 MGHRA and CDR2 YSYEKL. The CDR3 has 15 amino acids. V was cut by 2 bases and J by 1 base, with 11 bases left in between. Here the CDR3 DNA reads TGCGCCAGCAGCCAATTTCTCTTGGGGAACACTGAAGCTTTCTTT. Translating it yields CASSQFLLGNTEAFF.

The gene calls are TRBV10-2 and TRBJ2-7; possible D gene TRBD1, 7 bases. The ends were cut back, 10 bases at V and 3 bases at J, with 16 bases in the middle. Germline assignment: CDR1 WSHSY and CDR2 SAAADI. The CDR3 is made up of 13 amino acids. The CDR3 DNA follows: TGCGCCAACGCCCAGGGGGGCAGCTACGAGCAGTACTTC. Amino acid sequence: CANAQGGSYEQYF.

The V gene is TRBV11-3, the J gene TRBJ2-3; D gene uncertain. The CDR3 consists of 13 residues. Germline assignment: CDR1 SGHNT and CDR2 YENEEA. The V end lost 3 bases, the J end lost 5 bases, and 9 bases lay between the germline ends. The CDR3 nucleotides read TGTGCCAGCAGCTTCTCGTTTGAAGATACGCAGTATTTT. Protein: CASSFSFEDTQYF.

The chain employs TRBV28 and TRBJ2-1, with 10 positions matching TRBD1. Unmatched junction bases numbered 4, after V lost 0 bases and J lost 5 bases. In germline, CDR1 is MDHEN, CDR2 SYDVKM. This CDR3 is 16 amino acids long. CDR3 residues: CASSLWGTGAHNEQFF. The CDR3 nucleotides are TGTGCCAGCAGTTTATGGGGGACAGGGGCTCACAATGAGCAGTTCTTC.

The chain has TRBV7-9 and TRBJ2-7, with D tentatively TRBD1 (6 bases). The CDR3 covers 16 residues. The germline gives CDR1 SEHNR, CDR2 FQNEAQ (reference sequence). Trimming took 4 bases from V and 1 from J, leaving 17 bases between them. CDR3 sequence reads: CASSSRSGVQSYEQYV. The CDR3 nucleotides are TGTGCCAGCAGCTCAAGGTCAGGGGTCCAGTCCTACGAGCAGTACGTC.

This chain joins TRBV7-8 and TRBJ2-7; tentative D call: TRBD2 (6 bases). V was cut by 5 bases and J by 1 base, with 12 bases left in between. The CDR3 length is 14 residues. CDR1 SGHVS and CDR2 FQNEAQ come from the germline V gene. CDR3 in amino acids: CASSRLGGSYEQYF. CDR3 nucleotide sequence: TGTGCCAGCAGCCGCCTCGGGGGTTCCTACGAGCAGTACTTC.

The J gene is TRBJ2-2, the V gene TRBV7-9; 7 bases agree with TRBD1. J lost 2 bases, V lost 6 bases, and 9 bases had no gene match. The CDR3 is made up of 16 amino acids. Germline CDR1 SEHNR, CDR2 FQNEAQ (reference sequence). The CDR3 nucleotides read TGTGCCAGCAGTCACCCCGGGACAGCAAACACCGGGGAGCTGTTTTTT. As protein: CASSHPGTANTGELFF.